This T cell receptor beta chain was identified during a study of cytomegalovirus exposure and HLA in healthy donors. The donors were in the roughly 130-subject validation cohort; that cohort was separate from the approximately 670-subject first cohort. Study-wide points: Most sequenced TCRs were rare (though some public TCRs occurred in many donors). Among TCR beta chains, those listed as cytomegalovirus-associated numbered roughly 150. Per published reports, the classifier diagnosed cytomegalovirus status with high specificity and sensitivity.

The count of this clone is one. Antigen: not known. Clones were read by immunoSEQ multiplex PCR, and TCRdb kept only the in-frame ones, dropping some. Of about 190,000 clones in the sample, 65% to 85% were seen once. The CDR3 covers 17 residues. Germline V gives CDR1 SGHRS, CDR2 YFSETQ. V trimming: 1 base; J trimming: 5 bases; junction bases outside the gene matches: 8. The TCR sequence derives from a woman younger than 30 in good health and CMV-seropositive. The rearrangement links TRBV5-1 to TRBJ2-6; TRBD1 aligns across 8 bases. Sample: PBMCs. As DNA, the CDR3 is TGCGCCAGCAGCTTGACAGGGGGGACCGGCTGGGCCAACGTCCTGACTTTC. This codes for CASSLTGGTGWANVLTF.